This TCR beta chain was sequenced in a study of T-cell reconstitution after alpha-beta-depleted transplantation in children. General study points: About two months after transplant, alpha-beta T cells reportedly came from several hundred expanded graft clones. Recipient T cells and thymic progenitors that survived were the source of the high TCRbeta diversity seen at day 60 in some patients.

Library preparation (for TCRbeta) was performed with unique molecular identifiers. Using its own MiXCR run on the PCR reads, TCRdb lists one record per CDR3 protein. The repertoire holds 450,000 to 550,000 distinct CDR3 sequences, 9.5% to 12% seen once, with approximately 14% in the top ten. There are 17 residues in the CDR3. The V end lost 5 bases, the J end lost 2 bases, and 22 bases lay between the germline ends. Germline assignment: CDR1 SEHNR and CDR2 FQNEAQ (reference sequence). Remarks on this clonotype: Its antigen remains unidentified.

This chain connects TRBV7-9 to TRBJ2-7; unclear D gene. Here the sequenced sample was PBMCs, mostly from graft donor cells, taken 180 days after TCRalphabeta/CD19-depleted stem cell transplant. The TCR originated in a female patient between 2 and 15 years old who had a stem cell transplant for aplastic anemia, so the T cells may come from the graft donor. This CDR3 is CASSPRPPLRRTYEQYF. The CDR3 DNA follows: TGTGCCAGCAGCCCCCGCCCACCGCTAAGAAGGACCTACGAGCAGTACTTC.